This T cell receptor (beta chain) was observed in a study of early T cells in non-severe SARS-CoV-2 infection. Study-wide background: Sequenced bulk RNA came from whole blood that was unsorted, and chains were unpaired. Findings and caveats of the study: Anti-spike CD8 responses were favored in VDJdb matching, and private and CD4 specificities were missed.

About this clonotype itself: The target antigen is unknown.

Individually, cDNA molecules had unique molecular identifiers attached to them. MiXCR, run by TCRdb on the 5' RACE reads, gives a single entry per CDR3 protein. Here the sample spans 85,000 to 100,000 distinct CDR3 sequences, roughly 15% being singletons. Trimming took off 6 bases at V and 3 bases at J, with 15 bases between the two ends. The CDR3 loop spans 15 amino acids. The chain joins TRBV12-3 or TRBV12-4 to TRBJ1-5, with TRBD1 as a possible D gene (6 bases). The sequencing sample was made of whole blood. This TCR was recovered from an adult who was a healthcare worker with PCR-confirmed SARS-CoV-2 infection or an uninfected control (not recorded which). DNA for the CDR3: TGTGCCAGCAGCTCATCCGGACAGACCAATCAGCCCCAGCATTTT. It translates to CASSSSGQTNQPQHF.